This T cell receptor beta chain originates from a study of CD8+ T cells in alopecia areata. Study context: Twice daily, treated patients received 5 to 10 mg of oral tofacitinib.

General study findings and limits: Scalp data also include sequences from resident alphabeta T cells of normal skin. The study found higher clonality in lesional than normal scalp, especially in alopecia totalis/universalis.

CDR1 and CDR2 from the germline V gene are GTSNPN and SVGIG (reference sequence). The length of the CDR3 is 13 residues. V lost 2 bases and J 10 bases, leaving 18 bases between the germline ends. The investigators collected lesional scalp punch biopsies and peripheral blood from alopecia areata patients. Investigators isolated RNA and reverse transcribed it into cDNA to act as the sequencing template. TCRdb's copy holds only in-frame clones and misses some; the assay was immunoSEQ multiplex PCR. The repertoire holds about 15,000 clones, with 45% to 65% as singletons. On this clone: The antigen remains unidentified.

This TCR derives from a human donor with alopecia areata. The chain recombines TRBV30 with TRBJ2-7; maybe TRBD1 (6 bases). Sequencing used skin. The CDR3 protein is CAWSPRGQGVQYF. CDR3 nucleotides: TGTGCCTGGAGTCCCCGGGGACAAGGGGTACAGTACTTC. Together with reference TRBV30 and TRBJ2-7, the CDR3 gives the full variable domain: SQTIHQWPATLVQPVGSPLSLECTVEGTSNPNLYWYRQAAGRGLQLLFYSVGIGQISSEVPQNLSASRPQDRQFILSSKKLLLSDSGFYLCAWSPRGQGVQYFGPGTRLTVT.